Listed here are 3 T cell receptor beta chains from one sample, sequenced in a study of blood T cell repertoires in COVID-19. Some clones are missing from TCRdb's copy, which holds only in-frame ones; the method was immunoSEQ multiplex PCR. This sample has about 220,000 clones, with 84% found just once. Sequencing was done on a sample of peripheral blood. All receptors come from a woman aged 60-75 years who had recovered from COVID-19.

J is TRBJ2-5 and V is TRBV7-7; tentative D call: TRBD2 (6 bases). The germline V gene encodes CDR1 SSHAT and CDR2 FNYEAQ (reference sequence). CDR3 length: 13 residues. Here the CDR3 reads CASGRSGQETQYF. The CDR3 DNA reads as TGTGCTAGCGGTCGGAGCGGCCAAGAGACCCAGTACTTC.

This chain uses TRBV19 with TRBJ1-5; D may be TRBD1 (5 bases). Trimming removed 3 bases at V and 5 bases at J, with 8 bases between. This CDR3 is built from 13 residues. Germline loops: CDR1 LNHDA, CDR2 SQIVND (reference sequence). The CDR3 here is CASSMGPDQPQHF. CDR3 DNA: TGTGCCAGTAGTATGGGGCCAGATCAGCCCCAGCATTTT.

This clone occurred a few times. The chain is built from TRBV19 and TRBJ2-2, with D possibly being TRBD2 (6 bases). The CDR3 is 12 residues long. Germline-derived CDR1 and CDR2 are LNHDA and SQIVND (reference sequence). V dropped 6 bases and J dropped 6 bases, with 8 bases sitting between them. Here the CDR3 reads CASRWEAGELFF. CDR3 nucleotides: TGTGCCAGTAGGTGGGAGGCCGGGGAGCTGTTTTTT. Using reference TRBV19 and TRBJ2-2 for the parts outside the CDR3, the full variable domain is DGGITQSPKYLFRKEGQNVTLSCEQNLNHDAMYWYRQDPGQGLRLIYYSQIVNDFQKGDIAEGYSVSREKKESFPLTVTSAQKNPTAFYLCASRWEAGELFFGEGSRLTVL.